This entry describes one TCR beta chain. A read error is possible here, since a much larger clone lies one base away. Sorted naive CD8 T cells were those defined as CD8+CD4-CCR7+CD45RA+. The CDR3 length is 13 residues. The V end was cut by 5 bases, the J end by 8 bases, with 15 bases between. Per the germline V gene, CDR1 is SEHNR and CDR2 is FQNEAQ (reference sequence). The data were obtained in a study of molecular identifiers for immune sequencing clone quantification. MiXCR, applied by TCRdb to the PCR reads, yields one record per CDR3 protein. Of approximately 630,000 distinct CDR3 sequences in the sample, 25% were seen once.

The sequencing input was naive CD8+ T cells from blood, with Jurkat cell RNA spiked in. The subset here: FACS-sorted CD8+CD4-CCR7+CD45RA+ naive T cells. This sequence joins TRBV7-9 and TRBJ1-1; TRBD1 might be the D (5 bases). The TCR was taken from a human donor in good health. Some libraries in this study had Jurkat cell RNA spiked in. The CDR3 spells CASSLGIGEEAFF. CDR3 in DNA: TGTGCCAGCAGCCTTGGGATAGGGGAAGAAGCTTTCTTT.